The 30 T cell receptor beta chains listed next were all sequenced from one sample in a study of neoadjuvant anti-PD-1 for oral cavity cancer. Time point specified: after neoadjuvant nivolumab, at surgical resection. TCRdb's table, derived via immunoSEQ multiplex PCR, lists solely in-frame clones and lacks some. This sample has around 70,000 clones, with approximately 84% found just once. The starting material was PBMCs, obtained after nivolumab (anti-PD-1) treatment. These receptors were taken from a person between 40 and 85 years old with oral cavity squamous cell carcinoma.

This chain joins TRBV13 and TRBJ2-3; 10 bases are shared with TRBD2. Germline-derived CDR1 and CDR2 are PRHDT and FYEKMQ (reference sequence). J gave up 6 bases and V 4 bases, and 7 bases lay outside the gene matches. This CDR3 is built from 15 residues. The CDR3 spells CASSSSGRAMDTQYF. In nucleotides, the CDR3 is TGTGCCAGCAGCTCCAGCGGGAGGGCGATGGATACGCAGTATTTT.

CDR3: CASSSPDRGGYGYTF. The CDR3 DNA follows: TGTGCCAGCAGCTCCCCGGACAGGGGTGGCTATGGCTACACCTTC. This chain connects TRBV7-8 to TRBJ1-2; 9 nucleotides line up with TRBD1. V was pared by 4 bases and J by 4 bases, with 7 bases of the junction left unmatched. CDR3 length: 15 amino acids. The germline V gene encodes CDR1 SGHVS and CDR2 FQNEAQ.

The genes are TRBV11-2 and TRBJ1-2, with 10 positions matching TRBD1. Germline V CDR1 and CDR2: SGHAT, FQNNGV. The CDR3 length is 15 residues. V lost 5 bases, J lost 5 bases, and 8 bases stayed unmatched. The CDR3 sequence is CASSQGDRGGYGYTF. In DNA form, the CDR3 reads TGTGCCAGCAGCCAAGGGGACAGGGGAGGGTATGGCTACACCTTC.

The chain carries TRBV6-5 and TRBJ1-2; D not resolved. Germline CDR1 is MNHEY and CDR2 is SVGAGI. The CDR3 totals 13 residues. V was clipped by 4 bases and J by 7 bases, with 13 bases between them. CDR3 protein: CASSSRQEGGYTF. The CDR3 coding sequence is TGTGCCAGCAGTTCTCGGCAGGAGGGTGGCTACACCTTC.

The chain carries TRBV6-5 and TRBJ2-1; no clear D. The CDR3 totals 12 residues. V dropped 0 bases and J dropped 7 bases, with 4 bases sitting between them. The germline V gene has CDR1 MNHEY and CDR2 SVGAGI. CDR3 in DNA: TGTGCCAGCAGTTACTCAGGGAATGAGCAGTTCTTC. Translated, it gives CASSYSGNEQFF.

This sequence joins TRBV5-5 and TRBJ1-4; unclear D gene. From germline, CDR1 is SGHKS and CDR2 YYEKEE (reference sequence). This CDR3 is built from 14 residues. The V end was cut by 4 bases, the J end by 0 bases, with 7 bases between. This CDR3 reads CASSESATNEKLFF. In DNA, the CDR3 is TGTGCCAGCAGCGAGAGTGCAACTAATGAAAAACTGTTTTTT.

The rearrangement uses TRBV15 and TRBJ1-5, with 7 nucleotides matching TRBD1. The CDR3 sequence is 20 residues long. Germline CDR1 reads LNHNV; CDR2 reads YYDKDF (reference sequence). Trimming removed 5 bases from V and 1 base from J; junction bases left unmatched: 20. Here the CDR3 reads CATSATTGPLGRISNQPQHF. In DNA form, the CDR3 reads TGTGCCACCAGCGCTACGACAGGGCCGCTCGGTAGGATAAGCAATCAGCCCCAGCATTTT.

The genes are TRBV7-3 and TRBJ2-1, with a weak D call TRBD2 (6 bases). The germline CDR1 and CDR2 sequences are SGHTA and FQGTGA. Trimming removed 3 bases at V and 9 bases at J, with 12 bases between. The CDR3 extends over 13 amino acids. The CDR3 bases are TGTGCCAGCAGCTTGACCCGACTAGGTGAGCAGTTCTTC. Its protein product is CASSLTRLGEQFF.

This clone was counted at least ten times. The V gene is TRBV5-1, the J gene TRBJ2-2; 7 positions match TRBD1. The length of the CDR3 is 16 residues. CDR1 is SGHRS and CDR2 is YFSETQ in the germline V gene. V gave up 0 bases and J gave up 3 bases; unmatched junction bases: 5. The CDR3 region is CASSLEGGWDTGELFF. The CDR3 DNA sequence: TGCGCCAGCAGCTTGGAAGGGGGCTGGGACACCGGGGAGCTGTTTTTT.

The J gene is TRBJ2-1, the V gene TRBV6-5; 13 bases agree with TRBD2. This CDR3 has 14 amino acids. Unmatched junction bases numbered 4, after V lost 6 bases and J lost 8 bases. Germline V CDR1 and CDR2: MNHEY, SVGAGI. CDR3 DNA: TGTGCCAGCAGGGGACTAGCGGGAATCTATGAGCAGTTCTTC. It encodes CASRGLAGIYEQFF.

The chain combines TRBV7-9 with TRBJ2-7, with a tentative D call TRBD2 (6 bases). Trimming cost V 3 bases and J 6 bases, with 12 bases left between them. Looked up from germline, CDR1 is SEHNR and CDR2 is FQNEAQ (reference sequence). The CDR3 totals 13 residues. The CDR3 coding sequence is TGTGCCAGCAGCTTGAGCGGGTTCGGCGAGCAGTACTTC. This sequence encodes CASSLSGFGEQYF.

The chain has TRBV6-5 and TRBJ1-3, with 8 nucleotides matching TRBD1. This CDR3 has 16 residues. Trimming removed 0 bases from V and 1 base from J; junction bases left unmatched: 2. Germline loops: CDR1 MNHEY, CDR2 SVGAGI. CDR3 residues: CASSYSWTGSGNTIYF. In DNA form, the CDR3 reads TGTGCCAGCAGTTACTCATGGACAGGGTCTGGAAACACCATATATTTT.

The J gene is TRBJ2-3, the V gene TRBV27, with 8 positions matching TRBD2. CDR3 length: 15 amino acids. After removal of 5 bases from V and 2 bases from J, the junction contained 6 bases not matched to a gene. CDR1 MNHEY and CDR2 SMNVEV come from the germline V gene (reference sequence). CDR3 coding DNA: TGTGCCAGCAGTCGGCTAGCGGGCTACACAGATACGCAGTATTTT. Amino acids: CASSRLAGYTDTQYF.

The rearrangement uses TRBV5-5 and TRBJ1-4; tentative D call: TRBD1 (5 bases). The CDR3 extends over 15 amino acids. In germline, CDR1 is SGHKS, CDR2 YYEKEE (reference sequence). V was pared by 0 bases and J by 7 bases, with 13 bases between. CDR3 in DNA: TGTGCCAGCAGCTTGGCCCCCGGAGGGACTGAAAAACTGTTTTTT. This sequence encodes CASSLAPGGTEKLFF.

This clone was found once. The V call is TRBV20-1, the J call TRBJ2-7; D gene uncertain. The V gene's germline CDR1 is DFQATT and CDR2 SNEGSKA (reference sequence). Trimming took 3 bases from V and 7 from J, leaving 4 bases between them. This CDR3 region has 9 residues. The CDR3 DNA follows: TGCAGTGCTAGTGTTGAGCAGTACTTC. It encodes CSASVEQYF.

The rearrangement joins TRBV2 to TRBJ1-2, with 7 bases identical to TRBD1. The trim removed 6 bases at V and 4 bases at J, leaving 5 bases unmatched. This CDR3 comprises 13 residues. Germline assignment: CDR1 SNHLY and CDR2 FYNNEI. CDR3 nucleotide sequence: TGTGCCAGCAGGACCGGGACAGTCTATGGCTACACCTTC. Translating gives CASRTGTVYGYTF.

The rearrangement joins TRBV7-2 to TRBJ2-1, with 11 bases that match TRBD1. V was clipped by 6 bases and J by 6 bases; unmatched bases: 13. The CDR3 runs to 17 residues. The germline CDR1 and CDR2 sequences are SGHTA and FQGNSA. The CDR3 sequence is CASSSSSGTGGFNEQFF. The CDR3, as DNA: TGTGCCAGCAGTTCGTCTTCCGGGACAGGGGGTTTCAATGAGCAGTTCTTC.

The V and J genes are TRBV6-1 and TRBJ1-1, with no clear D. CDR3 length: 14 amino acids. The V and J ends lost 8 bases and 3 bases respectively, with 16 bases between them. Germline lookup yields CDR1 MNHNS and CDR2 SASEGT. CDR3 nucleotides: TGTGCCAGCGGTTTAGCGTATCGGGACACTGAAGCTTTCTTT. Amino acid sequence: CASGLAYRDTEAFF.

V and J are TRBV28 and TRBJ1-5; 8 bases agree with TRBD1. Germline CDR1 is MDHEN and CDR2 is SYDVKM. The CDR3 covers 14 residues. The V and J ends lost 6 bases and 1 base, in that order; junction bases with no gene match: 2. The DNA of the CDR3 is TGTGCCAGCAGCAGGGGGCTGAGCAATCAGCCCCAGCATTTT. Translating gives CASSRGLSNQPQHF. Looking up the rest from reference TRBV28 and TRBJ1-5 gives the full variable domain: DVKVTQSSRYLVKRTGEKVFLECVQDMDHENMFWYRQDPGLGLRLIYFSYDVKMKEKGDIPEGYSVSREKKERFSLILESASTNQTSMYLCASSRGLSNQPQHFGDGTRLSIL.

V and J are TRBV2 and TRBJ1-1, with D perhaps TRBD1 (6 bases). The V gene lost 6 bases and the J gene lost 3 bases, with 26 bases spanning the gap. Germline values: CDR1 SNHLY, CDR2 FYNNEI. This CDR3 spans 18 amino acids. CDR3 in DNA: TGTGCCAGCAGCGCTAATATTGCCTCGACAGGCCCGGACACTGAAGCTTTCTTT. Its translation: CASSANIASTGPDTEAFF.

The V gene is TRBV30, the J gene TRBJ2-7; possibly TRBD1 or TRBD2 for D (6 bases each). This CDR3 is 15 amino acids long. V lost 1 base and J 3 bases, leaving 16 bases between the germline ends. Germline V gene sequence: CDR1 GTSNPN, CDR2 SVGIG (reference sequence). The CDR3 DNA is TGTGCCTGGAGTGGAGGAAAGGGGGGTGGCTACGAGCAGTACTTC. Translated, it gives CAWSGGKGGGYEQYF.

V gene TRBV5-1 combines with J gene TRBJ1-2, with 7 bases fitting TRBD1. The CDR3 sequence is 15 residues long. CDR1 and CDR2 (germline): SGHRS, YFSETQ. With 4 bases clipped from V and 5 bases from J, the junction kept 11 bases outside the gene matches. CDR3 sequence (DNA): TGCGCCAGCAGCATAGAAATTTCGGGACAGTATGGCTACACCTTC. This codes for CASSIEISGQYGYTF.

The V call is TRBV5-1, the J call TRBJ2-4; a possible D gene is TRBD1 (6 bases). Germline-derived CDR1 and CDR2 are SGHRS and YFSETQ. Trimming removed 4 bases at V and 1 base at J, with 9 bases between. The CDR3 is 14 residues long. The CDR3 DNA reads TGCGCCAGCAGCGCCGACAGGGCCAAAAACATTCAGTACTTC. Protein product: CASSADRAKNIQYF.

J is TRBJ2-7 and V is TRBV6-1; 13 bases are a match to TRBD2. V shed 4 bases and J 3 bases; nucleotides not matched to a gene: 6. Germline CDR1 and CDR2: MNHNS and SASEGT. CDR3 length equals 16 residues. CDR3: CASSAEGLAGIYEQYF. The CDR3 DNA reads as TGTGCCAGCAGTGCGGAGGGACTAGCGGGAATCTACGAGCAGTACTTC.

Regarding this clone: In the same sample, other DNA sequences code for this CDR3. The rearrangement links TRBV19 to TRBJ1-2; D call uncertain. This CDR3 has 11 amino acids. CDR1 LNHDA and CDR2 SQIVND come from the germline V gene (reference sequence). The V end was cut by 5 bases, the J end by 2 bases, with 3 bases between. The CDR3: CASSLNYGYTF. DNA for the CDR3: TGTGCCAGTAGTCTGAACTATGGCTACACCTTC.

This clone was observed once. The chain carries TRBV7-8 and TRBJ1-4; unclear D gene. CDR1 is SGHVS and CDR2 is FQNEAQ in the germline V gene. The ends were cut back, 3 bases at V and 7 bases at J, with 12 bases in the middle. The CDR3 extends over 14 amino acids. CDR3: CASSFSARSEKLFF. The CDR3 DNA reads TGTGCCAGCAGCTTCTCGGCGAGGAGTGAAAAACTGTTTTTT.

The chain employs TRBV7-8 and TRBJ1-5; D might be TRBD1 (6 bases). This CDR3 has 17 residues. CDR1 is SGHVS, CDR2 FQNEAQ, per germline. Trimming stripped 0 bases from V and 1 base from J, with 13 bases between. CDR3 sequence (DNA): TGTGCCAGCAGCTTAGCCGAAGGGGGGCTGAGCAATCAGCCCCAGCATTTT. Protein product: CASSLAEGGLSNQPQHF. Together with reference TRBV7-8 and TRBJ1-5, the CDR3 gives the full variable domain: GAGVSQSPRYKVAKRGQDVALRCDPISGHVSLFWYQQALGQGPEFLTYFQNEAQLDKSGLPSDRFFAERPEGSVSTLKIQRTQQEDSAVYLCASSLAEGGLSNQPQHFGDGTRLSIL.

V is TRBV28 and J is TRBJ2-7; D possibly corresponds to TRBD2 (5 bases). The CDR3 sequence is 11 residues long. Germline V gene lookup returns CDR1 MDHEN and CDR2 SYDVKM. The germline V and J ends were trimmed by 6 bases and 2 bases, with 5 bases remaining between them. The CDR3: CASRGAYEQYF. The DNA of the CDR3 is TGTGCCAGCAGGGGAGCCTACGAGCAGTACTTC. The complete variable domain, with remaining parts taken from reference TRBV28 and TRBJ2-7, reads DVKVTQSSRYLVKRTGEKVFLECVQDMDHENMFWYRQDPGLGLRLIYFSYDVKMKEKGDIPEGYSVSREKKERFSLILESASTNQTSMYLCASRGAYEQYFGPGTRLTVT.

V usage is TRBV2 and J usage is TRBJ2-1; 8 bases fit TRBD1. The CDR3 has 16 residues. The V gene's germline CDR1 is SNHLY and CDR2 FYNNEI. J lost 4 bases, V lost 5 bases, and 10 bases had no gene match. The CDR3 coding sequence is TGTGCCAGCAGTCCACAATTAGGACAGGGTTACAATGAGCAGTTCTTC. Protein sequence: CASSPQLGQGYNEQFF.

This clone appeared once. The CDR3 region is CASSEALGGTGASYEQYF. In DNA, the CDR3 is TGTGCCAGCAGTGAAGCGCTTGGTGGGACAGGGGCCTCCTACGAGCAGTACTTC. The chain recombines TRBV2 with TRBJ2-7, with 10 nucleotides matching TRBD1. CDR1 is SNHLY and CDR2 is FYNNEI in the germline V gene. This CDR3 has 18 residues. The junction had 8 bases not matched to a gene; V was cut back by 0 bases and J by 0 bases.